The TCR beta chain described here comes from a study of shared clonotypes between healthy human individuals (dated by TCRdb to 2020 to 2022). The study in broad terms: A couple of women and a few men aged 18 to 49 years were included in the cohort. Per donor, three plates each were used for CD4 naive and CD4 memory, two for CD8 naive, and one for CD8 memory. Blood TCR repertoires of about 5 healthy adults were deeply sequenced to estimate repertoire size and the extent of clonotype sharing between individuals. To increase sequencing depth and limit assay-specific biases, TCR repertoire library preparation and sequencing were carried out by different laboratories using diverse techniques. Leukapheresis yielded between about 0.9 and 9 billion PBMCs per donor.

What the authors observed across the whole study: Across a handful of donors, approximately 5% of naive CD4, roughly 3.8% of naive CD8, about 2% of memory CD4, and 0.4% of memory CD8 clonotypes were shared. Because the study included only a small number of donors, the genetic and exposure-history diversity represented was limited. Larger estimated clonotype richness was generally found for naive subsets than for memory subsets. Even with the large sequencing depth, rarefaction of the sorted-subset datasets indicated that sequencing was incomplete. Sampling was restricted to blood, and TCR repertoires in tissues likely differ from the TCR repertoires found in blood. Pairwise subsampling led to the expectation that sequencing depth would affect the degree of clonotype sharing among donors. Compared with non-shared clonotypes, clonotypes shared by all four sorted-subset donors had higher generation probabilities.

Of note for this clone: Its recognized antigen is unknown. Base qualities are not provided; no much larger clone lies one nucleotide away.

CD8 naive samples were CD45RO-negative cells positively selected for CCR7, giving a CD45RA+CCR7+ population that excluded TemRA cells. Donors were healthy HIV-negative adults with no recently reported acute infections or vaccinations. Every donor was a Caucasian adult living in Nashville, Tennessee, USA. Blood was collected by leukapheresis, and PBMCs were isolated by Ficoll-Histopaque density gradient centrifugation and then cryopreserved in liquid nitrogen vapor phase. Purity and quantity of every magnetically sorted T cell population were checked by analytical flow cytometry. Genomic DNA was isolated from each sorted fraction and quantified by UV absorbance on a Nanodrop 2000c. Using the deep immunoSEQ assay, TCR CDR3 regions were amplified from genomic DNA by multiplex PCR. Extracted genomic DNA from each cell subset was distributed evenly across all wells of several immunoSEQ 96-well plates, and each plate was treated as a replicate. For sorted subsets, about 200 ng genomic DNA, equal to 30,000 or so T cell genomes, was loaded into each replicate PCR. The purified libraries were quantified using a Qubit 3.0 fluorometer, sized with a Bioanalyzer 2100, and then quantified again using the KAPA Library Quantification kit. A separate single-read 150-cycle Illumina NextSeq 550 flow cell was used to sequence each immunoSEQ 96-well plate. Under the source paper's analysis protocol: Because only junctional sequences without quality scores were contained in the immunoSEQ output, filtering matching that applied to full-length reads could not be performed. To assign V/J genes and CDR3, sequences were annotated against IMGT germline references using PyIR, a Python wrapper for IgBLAST v1.9. Reads with weak V/J assignments (E-value above 1e-6), missing CDR3, stop codons, out-of-frame junctions, or ambiguous translated residues were removed. V3J clonotypes were defined by identical inferred V gene, J gene, and CDR3 amino acid sequence. The percentage overlap between two repertoires was calculated by dividing the number of shared unique clonotypes by the size of the smaller repertoire. Three approaches were used to assess repertoire richness: RTK rarefaction, the Chao1 estimator, and Recon v2.1 estimates of unobserved clonotypes. For all TCRbeta clonotypes obtained by the gDNA method from a few donors, generation probabilities were computed with OLGA. The source is immuneACCESS, and TCRdb retained only in-frame sequences with V and J called. Part of the clones is not carried over; for the studies checked, unresolved V genes explain less than half of this, and the remainder is unexplained. Clone size and V and J calls were adopted from that table, with D and trimming inferred from the DNA. The sample table records under 2,000,000 clones; just under 95% of these occur just once. 1.2% of the sample goes to the ten largest clones.

Sequenced: naive CD8+ T cells sorted from blood. Interpreted using the paper, the cell subset or site label stands for: CD45RA+CCR7+. The sequence was obtained from a man aged 18 to 29 in good health.

The CDR3 region: CSVESSTGSYEQYF. The nucleotide sequence is TGCAGCGTTGAATCGTCGACAGGTTCCTACGAGCAGTACTTC. The chain is encoded by TRBV29-1 joined to TRBJ2-7; TRBD1 could be the D gene, as 6 bases match. The V and J ends are trimmed by 2 bases and 1 base, leaving 12 bases between them. The CDR3 measures 14 amino acids from cysteine to phenylalanine. Left in the record is the CDR3 DNA by itself, 42 bases read in frame from the first base. According to the germline V gene, CDR1 reads SQVTM and CDR2 reads ANQGSEA.